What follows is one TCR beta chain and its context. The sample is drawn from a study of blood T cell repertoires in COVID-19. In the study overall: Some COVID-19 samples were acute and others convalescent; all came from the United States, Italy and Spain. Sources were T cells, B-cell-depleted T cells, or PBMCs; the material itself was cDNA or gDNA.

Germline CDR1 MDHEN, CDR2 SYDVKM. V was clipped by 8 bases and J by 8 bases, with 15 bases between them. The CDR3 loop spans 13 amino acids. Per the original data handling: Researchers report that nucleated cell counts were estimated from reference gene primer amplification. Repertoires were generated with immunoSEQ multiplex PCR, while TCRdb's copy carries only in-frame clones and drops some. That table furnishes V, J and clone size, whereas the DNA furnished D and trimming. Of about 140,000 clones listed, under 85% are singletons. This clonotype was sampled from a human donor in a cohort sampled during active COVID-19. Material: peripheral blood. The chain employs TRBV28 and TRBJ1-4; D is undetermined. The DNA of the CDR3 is TGTGCCAGCTCGACGGGAATGAGAGAAAAACTGTTTTTT. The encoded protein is CASSTGMREKLFF. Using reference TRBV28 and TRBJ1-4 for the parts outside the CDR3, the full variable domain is DVKVTQSSRYLVKRTGEKVFLECVQDMDHENMFWYRQDPGLGLRLIYFSYDVKMKEKGDIPEGYSVSREKKERFSLILESASTNQTSMYLCASSTGMREKLFFGSGTQLSVL.